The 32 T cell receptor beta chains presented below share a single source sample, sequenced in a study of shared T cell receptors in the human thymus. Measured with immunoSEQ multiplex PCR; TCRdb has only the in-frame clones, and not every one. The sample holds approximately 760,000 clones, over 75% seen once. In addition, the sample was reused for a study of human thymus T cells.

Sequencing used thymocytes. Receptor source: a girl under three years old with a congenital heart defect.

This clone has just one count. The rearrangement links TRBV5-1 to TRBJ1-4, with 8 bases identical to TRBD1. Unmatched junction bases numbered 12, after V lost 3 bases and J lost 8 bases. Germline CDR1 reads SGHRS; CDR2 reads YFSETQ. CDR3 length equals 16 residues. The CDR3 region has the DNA TGCGCCAGCAGCTCACATGGGACAGGAGTAAGGGAAAAACTGTTTTTT. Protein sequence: CASSSHGTGVREKLFF. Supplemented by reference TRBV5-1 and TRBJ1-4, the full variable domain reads KAGVTQTPRYLIKTRGQQVTLSCSPISGHRSVSWYQQTPGQGLQFLFEYFSETQRNKGNFPGRFSGRQFSNSRSEMNVSTLELGDSALYLCASSSHGTGVREKLFFGSGTQLSVL.

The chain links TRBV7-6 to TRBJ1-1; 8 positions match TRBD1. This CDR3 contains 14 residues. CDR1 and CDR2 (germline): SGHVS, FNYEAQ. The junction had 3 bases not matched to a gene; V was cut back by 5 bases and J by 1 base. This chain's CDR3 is CASSEDRGNTEAFF. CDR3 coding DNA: TGTGCCAGCAGCGAAGACAGGGGGAACACTGAAGCTTTCTTT.

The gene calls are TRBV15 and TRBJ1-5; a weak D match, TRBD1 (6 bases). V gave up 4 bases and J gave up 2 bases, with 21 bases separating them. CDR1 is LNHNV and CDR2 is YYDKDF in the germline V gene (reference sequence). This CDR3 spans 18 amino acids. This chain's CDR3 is CATSTSATGRGGNQPQHF. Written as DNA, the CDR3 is TGTGCCACCAGCACTTCAGCTACAGGGCGAGGAGGCAATCAGCCCCAGCATTTT.

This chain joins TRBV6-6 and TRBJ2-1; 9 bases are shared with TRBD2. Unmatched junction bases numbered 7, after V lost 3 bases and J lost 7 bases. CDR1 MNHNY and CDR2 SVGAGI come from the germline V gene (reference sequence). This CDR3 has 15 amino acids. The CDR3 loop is CASSYERGVWNEQFF. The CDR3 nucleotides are TGTGCCAGCAGTTATGAGCGGGGGGTGTGGAATGAGCAGTTCTTC.

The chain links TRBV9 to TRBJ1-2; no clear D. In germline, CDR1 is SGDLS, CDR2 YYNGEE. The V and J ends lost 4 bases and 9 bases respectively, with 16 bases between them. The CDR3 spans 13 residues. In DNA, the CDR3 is TGTGCCAGCAGCCCCGGGAGAAGGGTACGCTACACCTTC. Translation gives CASSPGRRVRYTF.

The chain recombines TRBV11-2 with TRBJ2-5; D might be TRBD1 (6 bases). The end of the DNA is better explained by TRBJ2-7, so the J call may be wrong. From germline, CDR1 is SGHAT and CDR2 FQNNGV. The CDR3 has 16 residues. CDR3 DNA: TGTGCCAGCAGCTTAGACTACAGGGTGGCCCCCTACGAGCAGTACTTC. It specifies CASSLDYRVAPYEQYF.

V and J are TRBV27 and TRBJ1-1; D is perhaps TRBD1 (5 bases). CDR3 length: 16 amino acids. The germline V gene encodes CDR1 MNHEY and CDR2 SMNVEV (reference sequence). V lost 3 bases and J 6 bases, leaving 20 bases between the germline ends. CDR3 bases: TGTGCCAGCAGTTTCCCCCCCGGGGGGAGGAAATCTGAAGCTTTCTTT. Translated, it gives CASSFPPGGRKSEAFF.

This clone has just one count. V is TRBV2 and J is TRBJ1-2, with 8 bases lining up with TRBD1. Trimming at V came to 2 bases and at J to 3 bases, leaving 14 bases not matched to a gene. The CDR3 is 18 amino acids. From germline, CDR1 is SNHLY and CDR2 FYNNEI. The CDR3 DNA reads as TGTGCCAGCAGTGAAAACCCCTCGGACAGGGACACCGACTATGGCTACACCTTC. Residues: CASSENPSDRDTDYGYTF. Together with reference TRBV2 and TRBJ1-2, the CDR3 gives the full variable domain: EPEVTQTPSHQVTQMGQEVILRCVPISNHLYFYWYRQILGQKVEFLVSFYNNEISEKSEIFDDQFSVERPDGSNFTLKIRSTKLEDSAMYFCASSENPSDRDTDYGYTFGSGTRLTVV.

Here the CDR3 reads CASSLAFLRYNEQFF. The CDR3 DNA follows: TGTGCCAGCAGCTTAGCATTCTTACGGTACAATGAGCAGTTCTTC. The chain combines TRBV7-9 with TRBJ2-1; D gene ambiguous. Germline V gives CDR1 SEHNR, CDR2 FQNEAQ (reference sequence). Trimming took 0 bases from V and 4 from J, leaving 10 bases between them. This CDR3 is built from 15 residues. The full variable domain, with the rest looked up from reference TRBV7-9 and TRBJ2-1, is DTGVSQNPRHKITKRGQNVTFRCDPISEHNRLYWYRQTLGQGPEFLTYFQNEAQLEKSRLLSDRFSAERPKGSFSTLEIQRTEQGDSAMYLCASSLAFLRYNEQFFGPGTRLTVL.

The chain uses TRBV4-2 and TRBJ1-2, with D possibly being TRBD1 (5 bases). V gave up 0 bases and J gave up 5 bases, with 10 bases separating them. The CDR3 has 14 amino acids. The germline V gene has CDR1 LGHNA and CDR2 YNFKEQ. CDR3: CASSQDPPGYGYTF. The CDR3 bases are TGTGCCAGCAGCCAAGACCCCCCAGGGTATGGCTACACCTTC.

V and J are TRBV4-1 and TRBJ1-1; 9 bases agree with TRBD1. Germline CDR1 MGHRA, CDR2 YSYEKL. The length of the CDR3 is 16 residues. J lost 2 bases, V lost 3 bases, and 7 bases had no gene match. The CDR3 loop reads CASSQTGTGCNTEAFF. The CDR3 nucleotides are TGCGCCAGCAGCCAGACCGGGACAGGGTGTAACACTGAAGCTTTCTTT.

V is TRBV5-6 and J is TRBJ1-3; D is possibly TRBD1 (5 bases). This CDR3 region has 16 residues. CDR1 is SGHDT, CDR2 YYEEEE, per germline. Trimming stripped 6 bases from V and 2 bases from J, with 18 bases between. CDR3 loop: CASTGVKGTPGNTIYF. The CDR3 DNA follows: TGTGCCAGCACCGGGGTCAAGGGGACTCCTGGAAACACCATATATTTT.

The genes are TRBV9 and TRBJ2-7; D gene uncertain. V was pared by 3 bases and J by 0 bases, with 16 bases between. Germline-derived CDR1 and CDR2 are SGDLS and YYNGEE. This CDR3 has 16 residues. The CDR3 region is CASSATPEQSSYEQYF. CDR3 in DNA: TGTGCCAGCAGCGCAACCCCGGAACAGAGCTCCTACGAGCAGTACTTC.

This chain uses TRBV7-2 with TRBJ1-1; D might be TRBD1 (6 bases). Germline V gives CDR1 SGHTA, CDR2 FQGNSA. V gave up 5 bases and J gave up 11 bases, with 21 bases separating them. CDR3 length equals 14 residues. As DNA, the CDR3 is TGTGCCAGCAGCCCAGGGTCTTCGGACAGTTCGGCTTTCTTT. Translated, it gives CASSPGSSDSSAFF.

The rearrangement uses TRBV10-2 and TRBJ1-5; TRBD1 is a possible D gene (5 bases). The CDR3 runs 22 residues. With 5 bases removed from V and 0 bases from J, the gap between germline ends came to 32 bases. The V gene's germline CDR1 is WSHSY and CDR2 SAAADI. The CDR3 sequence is CASSPGQGGIRVHPHSNQPQHF. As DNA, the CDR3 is TGCGCCAGCAGTCCCGGCCAGGGTGGGATCCGCGTTCATCCCCATAGCAATCAGCCCCAGCATTTT.

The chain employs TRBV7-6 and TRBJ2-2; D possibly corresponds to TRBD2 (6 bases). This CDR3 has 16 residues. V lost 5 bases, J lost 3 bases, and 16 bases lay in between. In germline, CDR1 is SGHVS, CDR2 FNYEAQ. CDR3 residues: CASSPSAGKDTGELFF. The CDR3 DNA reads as TGTGCCAGCAGCCCGTCGGCGGGGAAGGACACCGGGGAGCTGTTTTTT.

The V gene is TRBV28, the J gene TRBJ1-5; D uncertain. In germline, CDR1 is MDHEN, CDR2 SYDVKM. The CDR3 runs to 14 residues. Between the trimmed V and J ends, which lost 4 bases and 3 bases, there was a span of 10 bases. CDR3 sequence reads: CASSWAALNQPQHF. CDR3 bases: TGTGCCAGCAGTTGGGCAGCTCTCAATCAGCCCCAGCATTTT.

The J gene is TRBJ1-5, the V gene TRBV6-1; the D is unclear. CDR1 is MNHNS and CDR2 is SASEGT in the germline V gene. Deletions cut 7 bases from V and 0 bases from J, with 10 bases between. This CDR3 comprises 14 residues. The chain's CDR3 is CASTSVNSNQPQHF. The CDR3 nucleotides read TGTGCCAGCACTAGTGTTAATAGCAATCAGCCCCAGCATTTT.

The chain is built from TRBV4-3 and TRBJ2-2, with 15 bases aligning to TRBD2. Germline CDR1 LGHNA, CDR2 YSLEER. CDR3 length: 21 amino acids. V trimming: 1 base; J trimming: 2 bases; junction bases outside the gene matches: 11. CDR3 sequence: CASSQVGPWTSGGANTGELFF. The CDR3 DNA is TGCGCCAGCAGCCAAGTTGGCCCTTGGACTAGCGGGGGGGCAAACACCGGGGAGCTGTTTTTT.

The DNA for the CDR3 is TGTGCCAGCAGCGTAGCGCGACGGGGTGGGGGCGAGACCCAGTACTTC. Its protein product is CASSVARRGGGETQYF. The chain links TRBV9 to TRBJ2-5, with D perhaps matching TRBD1 (6 bases). V lost 0 bases and J 5 bases, leaving 17 bases between the germline ends. CDR1 is SGDLS and CDR2 is YYNGEE in the germline V gene. The CDR3 has 16 residues.

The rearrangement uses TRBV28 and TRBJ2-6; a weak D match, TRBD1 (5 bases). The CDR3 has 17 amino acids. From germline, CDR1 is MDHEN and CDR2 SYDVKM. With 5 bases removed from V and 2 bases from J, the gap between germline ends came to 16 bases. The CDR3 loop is CASSPRPPGTGANVLTF. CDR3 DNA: TGTGCCAGCAGTCCGAGACCTCCAGGGACTGGGGCCAACGTCCTGACTTTC.

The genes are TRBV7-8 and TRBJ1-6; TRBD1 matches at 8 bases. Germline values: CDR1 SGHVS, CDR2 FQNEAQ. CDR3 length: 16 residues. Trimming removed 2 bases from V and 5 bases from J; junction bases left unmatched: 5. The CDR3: CASSLPSGGHNSPLHF. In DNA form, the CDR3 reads TGTGCCAGCAGCTTACCGTCAGGGGGCCATAATTCACCCCTCCACTTT.

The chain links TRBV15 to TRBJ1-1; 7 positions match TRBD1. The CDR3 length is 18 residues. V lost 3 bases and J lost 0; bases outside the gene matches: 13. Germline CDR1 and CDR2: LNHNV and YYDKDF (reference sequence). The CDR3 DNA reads TGTGCCACCAGCAGTGGCCAGGGCCAGGGGGATGTGAACACTGAAGCTTTCTTT. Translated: CATSSGQGQGDVNTEAFF.

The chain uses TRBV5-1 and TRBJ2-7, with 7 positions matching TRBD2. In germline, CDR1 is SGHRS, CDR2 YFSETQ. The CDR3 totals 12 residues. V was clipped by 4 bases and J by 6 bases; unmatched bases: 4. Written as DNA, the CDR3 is TGCGCCAGCAGCGGTGGGACTATCGAGCAGTACTTC. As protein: CASSGGTIEQYF.

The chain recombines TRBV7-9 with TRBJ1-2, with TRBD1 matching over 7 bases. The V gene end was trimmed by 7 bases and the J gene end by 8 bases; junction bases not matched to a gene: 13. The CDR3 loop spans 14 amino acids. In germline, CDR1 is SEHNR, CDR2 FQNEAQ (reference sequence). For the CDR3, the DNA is TGTGCCAGCAACCTAGGGGGCGCGGTAGAAGGCTACACCTTC. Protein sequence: CASNLGGAVEGYTF.

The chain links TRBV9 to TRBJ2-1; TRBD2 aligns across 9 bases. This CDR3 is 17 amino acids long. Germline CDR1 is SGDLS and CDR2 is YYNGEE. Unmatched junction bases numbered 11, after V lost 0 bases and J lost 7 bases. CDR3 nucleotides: TGTGCCAGCAGCGTAGGTCCGATAGCGGGGGCCCGGAATGAGCAGTTCTTC. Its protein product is CASSVGPIAGARNEQFF.

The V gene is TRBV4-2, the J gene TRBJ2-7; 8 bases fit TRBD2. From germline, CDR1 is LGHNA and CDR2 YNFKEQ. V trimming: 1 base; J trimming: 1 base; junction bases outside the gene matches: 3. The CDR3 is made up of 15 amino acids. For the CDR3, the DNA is TGTGCCAGCAGCCAAGGGGCGGGGGGATCCTACGAGCAGTACTTC. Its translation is CASSQGAGGSYEQYF.

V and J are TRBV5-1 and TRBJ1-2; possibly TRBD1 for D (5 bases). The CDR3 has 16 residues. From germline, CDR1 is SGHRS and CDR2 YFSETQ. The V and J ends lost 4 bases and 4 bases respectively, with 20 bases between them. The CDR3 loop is CASSTALEGGTYGYTF. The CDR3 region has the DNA TGCGCCAGCAGCACGGCCCTAGAGGGAGGGACCTATGGCTACACCTTC.

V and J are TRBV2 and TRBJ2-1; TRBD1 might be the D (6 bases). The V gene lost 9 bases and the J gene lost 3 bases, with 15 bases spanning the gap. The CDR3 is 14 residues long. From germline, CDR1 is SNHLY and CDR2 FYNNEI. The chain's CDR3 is CASFGTWNYNEQFF. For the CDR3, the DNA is TGTGCCAGTTTCGGGACATGGAACTACAATGAGCAGTTCTTC.

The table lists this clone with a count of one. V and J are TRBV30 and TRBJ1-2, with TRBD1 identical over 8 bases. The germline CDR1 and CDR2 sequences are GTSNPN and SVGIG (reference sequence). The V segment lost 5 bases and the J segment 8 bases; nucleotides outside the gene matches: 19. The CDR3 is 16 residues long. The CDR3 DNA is TGTGCCTGGCAACCCGCAAACGGACAGGGAGTCTTGGGCTACACCTTC. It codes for CAWQPANGQGVLGYTF.

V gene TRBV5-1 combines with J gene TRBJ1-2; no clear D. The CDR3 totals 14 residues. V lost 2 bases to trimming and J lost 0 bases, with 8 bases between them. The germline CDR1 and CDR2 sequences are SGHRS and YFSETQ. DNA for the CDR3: TGCGCCAGCAGCTTAACAGCCACTAACTATGGCTACACCTTC. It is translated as CASSLTATNYGYTF.

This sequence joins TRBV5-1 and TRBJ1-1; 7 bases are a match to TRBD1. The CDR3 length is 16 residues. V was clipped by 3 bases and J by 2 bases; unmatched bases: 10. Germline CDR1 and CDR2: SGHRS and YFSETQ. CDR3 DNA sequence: TGCGCCAGCAGCTCGAGGTTAGGGGGCCCTAACACTGAAGCTTTCTTT. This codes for CASSSRLGGPNTEAFF.